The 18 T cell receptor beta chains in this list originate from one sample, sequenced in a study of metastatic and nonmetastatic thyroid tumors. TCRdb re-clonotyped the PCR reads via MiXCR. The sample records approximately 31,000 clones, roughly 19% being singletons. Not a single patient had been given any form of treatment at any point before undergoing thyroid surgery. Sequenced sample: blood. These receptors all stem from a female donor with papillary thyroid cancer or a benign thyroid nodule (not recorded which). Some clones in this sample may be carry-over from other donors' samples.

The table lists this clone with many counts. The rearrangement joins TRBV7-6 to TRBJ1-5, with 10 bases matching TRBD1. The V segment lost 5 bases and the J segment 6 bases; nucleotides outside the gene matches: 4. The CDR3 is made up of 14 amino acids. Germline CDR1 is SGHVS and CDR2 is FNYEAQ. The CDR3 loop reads CASSPGQGFQPQHF. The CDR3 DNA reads TGTGCCAGCAGCCCGGGACAGGGGTTTCAGCCCCAGCATTTT.

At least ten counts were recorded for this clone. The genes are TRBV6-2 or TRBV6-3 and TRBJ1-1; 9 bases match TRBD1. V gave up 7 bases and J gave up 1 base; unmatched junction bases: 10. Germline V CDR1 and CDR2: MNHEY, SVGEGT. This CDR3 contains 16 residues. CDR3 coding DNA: TGTGCCAGCATTAGGAGCACAGGGGGCTGGAACACTGAAGCTTTCTTT. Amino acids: CASIRSTGGWNTEAFF.

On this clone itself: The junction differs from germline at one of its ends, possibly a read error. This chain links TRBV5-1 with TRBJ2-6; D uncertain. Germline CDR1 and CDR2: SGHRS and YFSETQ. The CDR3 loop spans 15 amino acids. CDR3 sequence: CAGSRDTPGANVLTF. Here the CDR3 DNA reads TGCGCCGGCAGCCGCGACACGCCCGGGGCCAACGTCCTGACTTTC.

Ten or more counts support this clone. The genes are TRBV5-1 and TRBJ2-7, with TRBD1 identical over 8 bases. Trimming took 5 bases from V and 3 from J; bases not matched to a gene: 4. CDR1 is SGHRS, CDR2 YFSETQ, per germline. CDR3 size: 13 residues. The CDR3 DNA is TGCGCCAGCAGTACCGGGACAGGCTACGAGCAGTACTTC. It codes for CASSTGTGYEQYF. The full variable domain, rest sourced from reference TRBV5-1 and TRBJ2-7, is KAGVTQTPRYLIKTRGQQVTLSCSPISGHRSVSWYQQTPGQGLQFLFEYFSETQRNKGNFPGRFSGRQFSNSRSEMNVSTLELGDSALYLCASSTGTGYEQYFGPGTRLTVT.

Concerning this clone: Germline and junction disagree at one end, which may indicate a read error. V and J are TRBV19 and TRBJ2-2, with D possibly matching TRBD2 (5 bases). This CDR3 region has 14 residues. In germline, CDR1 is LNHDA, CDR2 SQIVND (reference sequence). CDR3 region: CASSTEKGPGEQFF. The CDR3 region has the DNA TGTGCCAGTAGTACCGAGAAAGGTCCCGGGGAGCAGTTTTTT.

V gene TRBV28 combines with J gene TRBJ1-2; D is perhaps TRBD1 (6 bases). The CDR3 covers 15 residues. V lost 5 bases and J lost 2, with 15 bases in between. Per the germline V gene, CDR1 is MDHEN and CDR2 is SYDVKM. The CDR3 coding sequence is TGTGCCAGCAGTCCCCCAGACAGGTCCAACTATGGCTACACCTTC. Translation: CASSPPDRSNYGYTF.

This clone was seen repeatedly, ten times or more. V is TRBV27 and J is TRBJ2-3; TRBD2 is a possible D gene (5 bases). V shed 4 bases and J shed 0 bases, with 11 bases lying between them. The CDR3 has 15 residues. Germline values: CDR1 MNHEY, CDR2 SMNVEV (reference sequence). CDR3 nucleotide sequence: TGTGCCAGCAGTTGGCAGGACTCTAGCACAGATACGCAGTATTTT. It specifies CASSWQDSSTDTQYF.

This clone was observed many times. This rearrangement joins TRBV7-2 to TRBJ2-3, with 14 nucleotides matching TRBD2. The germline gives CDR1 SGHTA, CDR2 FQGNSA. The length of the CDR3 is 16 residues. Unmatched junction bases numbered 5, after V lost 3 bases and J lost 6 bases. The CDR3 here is CASSFGTSGGWDTQYF. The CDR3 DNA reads TGTGCCAGCAGCTTTGGGACTAGCGGGGGCTGGGATACGCAGTATTTT.

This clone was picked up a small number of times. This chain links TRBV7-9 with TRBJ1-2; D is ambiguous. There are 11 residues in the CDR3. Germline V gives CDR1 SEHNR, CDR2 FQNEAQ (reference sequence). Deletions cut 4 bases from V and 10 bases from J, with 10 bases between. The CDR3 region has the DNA TGTGCCAGCAGCTCTAACATAGTCTACACCTTC. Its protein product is CASSSNIVYTF.

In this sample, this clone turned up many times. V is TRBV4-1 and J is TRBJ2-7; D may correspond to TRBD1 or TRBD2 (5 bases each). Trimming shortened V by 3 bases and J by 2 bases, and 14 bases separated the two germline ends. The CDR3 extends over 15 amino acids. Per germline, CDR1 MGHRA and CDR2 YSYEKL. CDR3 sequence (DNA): TGCGCCAGCAGCCAGGAACCGGGACCCCCCTACGAGCAGTACTTC. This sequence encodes CASSQEPGPPYEQYF.

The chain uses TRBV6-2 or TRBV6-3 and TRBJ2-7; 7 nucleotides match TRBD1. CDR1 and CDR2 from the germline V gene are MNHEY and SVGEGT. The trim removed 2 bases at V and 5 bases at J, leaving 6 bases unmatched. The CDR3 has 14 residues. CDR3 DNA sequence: TGTGCCAGCAGTTACGCACGACAGGGCCACGAGCAGTACTTC. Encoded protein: CASSYARQGHEQYF.

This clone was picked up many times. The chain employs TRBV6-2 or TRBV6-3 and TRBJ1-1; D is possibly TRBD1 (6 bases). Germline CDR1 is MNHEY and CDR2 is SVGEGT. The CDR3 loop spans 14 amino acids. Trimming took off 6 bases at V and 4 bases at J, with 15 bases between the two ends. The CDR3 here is CASSPLGGSTEAFF. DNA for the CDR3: TGTGCCAGCAGCCCATTAGGGGGGAGCACTGAAGCTTTCTTT.

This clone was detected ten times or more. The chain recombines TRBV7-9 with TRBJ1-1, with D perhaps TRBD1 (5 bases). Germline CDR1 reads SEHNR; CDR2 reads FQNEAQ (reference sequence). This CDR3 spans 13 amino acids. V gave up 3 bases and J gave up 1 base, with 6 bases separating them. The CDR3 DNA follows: TGTGCCAGCAGCTTGGACACGAACACTGAAGCTTTCTTT. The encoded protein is CASSLDTNTEAFF.

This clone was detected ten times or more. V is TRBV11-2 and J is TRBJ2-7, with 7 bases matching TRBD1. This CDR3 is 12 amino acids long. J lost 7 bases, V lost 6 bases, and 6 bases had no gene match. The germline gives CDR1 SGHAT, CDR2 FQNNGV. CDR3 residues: CASSMTGNEQYF. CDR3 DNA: TGTGCCAGCAGTATGACAGGGAATGAGCAGTACTTC.

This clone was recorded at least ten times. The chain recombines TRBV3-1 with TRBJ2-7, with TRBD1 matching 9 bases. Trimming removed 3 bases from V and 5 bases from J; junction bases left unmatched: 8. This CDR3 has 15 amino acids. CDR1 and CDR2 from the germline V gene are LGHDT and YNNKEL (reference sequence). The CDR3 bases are TGTGCCAGCAGCCAGAGTACAGGGGGCTACAACGAGCAGTACTTC. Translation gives CASSQSTGGYNEQYF.

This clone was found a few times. The CDR3 sequence is CASSFLGQYNEQFF. DNA for the CDR3: TGTGCCAGCAGTTTTCTTGGACAATACAATGAGCAGTTCTTC. This chain connects TRBV28 to TRBJ2-1, with a tentative D call TRBD1 (5 bases). Germline assignment: CDR1 MDHEN and CDR2 SYDVKM. The V end lost 3 bases, the J end lost 4 bases, and 10 bases lay between the germline ends. The CDR3 spans 14 residues.

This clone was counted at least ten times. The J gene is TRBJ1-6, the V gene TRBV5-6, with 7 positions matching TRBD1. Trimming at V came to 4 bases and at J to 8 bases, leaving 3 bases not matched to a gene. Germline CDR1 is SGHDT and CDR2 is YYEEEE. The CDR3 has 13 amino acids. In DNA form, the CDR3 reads TGTGCCAGCAGCGAGACAGGGTATTCACCCCTCCACTTT. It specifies CASSETGYSPLHF.

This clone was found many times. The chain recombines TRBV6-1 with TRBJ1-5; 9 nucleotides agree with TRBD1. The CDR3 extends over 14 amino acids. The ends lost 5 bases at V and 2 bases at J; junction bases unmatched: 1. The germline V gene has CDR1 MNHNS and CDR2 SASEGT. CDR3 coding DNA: TGTGCCAGCAGTCGGACAGGGGGCAATCAGCCCCAGCATTTT. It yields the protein CASSRTGGNQPQHF.